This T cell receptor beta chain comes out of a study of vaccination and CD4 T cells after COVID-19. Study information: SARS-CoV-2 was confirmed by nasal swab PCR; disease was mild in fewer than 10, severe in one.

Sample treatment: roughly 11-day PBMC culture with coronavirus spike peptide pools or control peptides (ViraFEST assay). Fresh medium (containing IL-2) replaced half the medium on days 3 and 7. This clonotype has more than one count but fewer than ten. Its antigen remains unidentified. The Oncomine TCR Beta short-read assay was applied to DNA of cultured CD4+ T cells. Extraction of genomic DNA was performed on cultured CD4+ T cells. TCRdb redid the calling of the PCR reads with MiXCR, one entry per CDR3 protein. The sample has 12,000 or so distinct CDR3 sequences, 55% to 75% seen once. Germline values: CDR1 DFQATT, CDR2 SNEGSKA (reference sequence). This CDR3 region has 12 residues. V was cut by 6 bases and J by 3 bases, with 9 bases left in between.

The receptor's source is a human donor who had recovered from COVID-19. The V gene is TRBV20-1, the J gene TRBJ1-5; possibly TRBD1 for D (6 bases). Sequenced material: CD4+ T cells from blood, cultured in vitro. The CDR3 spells CSADSYNQPQHF. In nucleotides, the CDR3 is TGCAGTGCGGACAGCTACAATCAGCCCCAGCATTTT.